This TCR beta chain emerged from a study of shared clonotypes between healthy human individuals. This clone was observed once. Its antigen is currently unknown. Across several immunoSEQ plates, the genomic DNA of each subset was split evenly. In replicate PCRs of sorted subsets, approximately 210 ng DNA, approximately 30,000 T cell genomes, was used. The repertoire was sequenced with immunoSEQ multiplex PCR; TCRdb's copy has only in-frame clones and lacks some. The sample holds approximately 1.4 million clones, 95% to 99% seen once. Study outcomes and limitations: A handful of donors showed sharing of about 5.5% of naive CD4 clonotypes. Non-shared clonotypes showed lower generation probabilities than clonotypes common to all four donors.

The CDR3 is made up of 13 amino acids. The germline gives CDR1 GTSNPN, CDR2 SVGIG (reference sequence). The V and J ends lost 2 bases and 0 bases respectively, with 8 bases between them. This chain joins TRBV30 and TRBJ2-7; D call uncertain. The source of this sequence is a man younger than 40 in good health. Sequencing was carried out using naive CD4+ T cells sorted from blood. Subset of the sample: CD45RA+ positively selected. CDR3 in amino acids: CAWSSGISYEQYF. The CDR3 DNA reads TGTGCCTGGAGTTCCGGCATCTCCTACGAGCAGTACTTC.